This is a list of T cell receptor beta chains from one sample in a study of monozygotic twins with inflammatory bowel disease. TCRdb reprocessed the 5' RACE reads, keeping one entry per CDR3 protein, no DNA. The specimen's table records some 400,000 distinct CDR3 sequences. Material: blood. These receptors were obtained from a human donor with ulcerative colitis or Crohn's disease, or a healthy co-twin of an affected twin (not recorded which). CDR3s include the opening cysteine and the closing phenylalanine or tryptophan.

length	J	V	CDR3
16	TRBJ1-1	TRBV7-2	CASSPRQGGGNTEAFF
14	TRBJ1-1	TRBV6-1	CASSREAGNTEAFF
15	TRBJ2-7	TRBV18	CASSSQGSGRNEQYF
15	TRBJ1-5	TRBV7-2	CASSLEVGRGQPQHF
14	TRBJ1-1	TRBV28	CASRLPGQNTEAFF
12	TRBJ2-7	TRBV2	CASSEKTYEQYF
15	TRBJ1-1	TRBV12-3/TRBV12-4	CASSPRGRMNTEAFF
17	TRBJ2-3	TRBV7-3	CASSLRPGPGGTDTQYF
16	TRBJ2-2	TRBV5-6	CASSVLGGSNTGELFF
13	TRBJ2-5	TRBV20-1	CSASLDAAETQYF
14	TRBJ2-5	TRBV6-5	CASSYTVSRETQYF
14	TRBJ2-2	TRBV7-9	CASSFDSNTGELFF
14	TRBJ1-3	TRBV20-1	CSAREGGRGNTIYF
14	TRBJ2-5	TRBV7-2	CASSRGTLLETQYF
13	TRBJ2-1	TRBV5-1	CASRAGVFNEQFF
16	TRBJ2-6	TRBV10-3	CAISENTGSGANVLTF
17	TRBJ1-5	TRBV5-1	CASSLDPRDRNNQPQHF
16	TRBJ2-3	TRBV4-3	CASSQGGLAAQDTQYF
14	TRBJ1-4	TRBV7-8	CASSFPGSNEKLFF
15	TRBJ2-7	TRBV4-2	CASSQEMRGNHEQYF
13	TRBJ2-5	TRBV20-1	CSASLGQMETQYF
14	TRBJ1-6	TRBV30	CAWSPDLGRSPLHF